In its sample, the clone carrying this T cell receptor (beta chain) ranks as medium-sized. TCRdb keeps only in-frame clones here, not all; method: immunoSEQ multiplex PCR. The sample records around 150,000 clones, about 86% being singletons. The V and J ends lost 10 bases and 4 bases respectively, with 16 bases between them. Germline-derived CDR1 and CDR2 are MDHEN and SYDVKM. The CDR3 length is 13 residues. The source of the sample is a study of control samples from healthy donors and cancer patients. The chain has TRBV28 and TRBJ1-2, with a weak D call TRBD1 (6 bases). Source material: blood. The sequence derives from a man younger than 30 in good health. The CDR3 bases are TGTGCCATCGGAGGGGGAAACGGCTATGGCTACACCTTC. Translating gives CAIGGGNGYGYTF.